What follows describes a single T cell receptor beta chain. The antigen this receptor binds is unknown. Base qualities are not recorded, but no much larger clone differs from it by a single base. The time point label here, explained by the study, means: blood sample drawn before combined kidney and bone marrow transplant. Thawed PBMCs were FACS-sorted into unstimulated Tregs (CD4+CD25+CD127-), CD4+ non-Tregs (CD4+CD25-), CD4 cells and CD8 cells. Patients were several combined kidney and bone marrow transplant recipients from the ITN036ST trial, and only these trial subjects had samples available. Healthy control blood was processed by Ficoll density gradient to PBMCs and cryopreserved; patient PBMCs were collected before and after transplant. These data belong to a study of Tregs in tolerant kidney transplant recipients (dated 2019 in TCRdb). Notes on the research overall: Transplants used related donors with nonmyeloablative bone marrow transplantation; mixed chimerism was transient in the human trials. TCRbeta sequencing was used in the study to identify donor-specific regulatory T cells before combined kidney and bone marrow transplantation, and the identified cells were then tracked after transplant. Findings and caveats that apply to the study as a whole: Because only a small number of patients were included, the study had limitations, and the results will need to be validated in larger populations as well as under other immunosuppression protocols. PCR primers changed over time for some patients, so nucleotide-level comparison across those patients' samples was not possible. The most biologically relevant and donor-specific TCRbeta repertoire appeared to be identified by expanding Tregs with activated donor B cells. Donor-specific Treg expansion exceeded global Treg expansion in tolerant patients, suggesting antigen-driven rather than nonspecific expansion. Biological reproducibility was not directly addressed, though technical replication error appeared minimal.

For TCRbeta CDR3 sequencing, genomic DNA from the sorted cells was extracted using the QIAGEN DNeasy Blood and Tissue Kit. High-throughput TCRbeta CDR3 sequencing, including PCR amplification with bias correction and internal controls, was performed commercially through immunoSEQ. The original methods were these. Unique productive TCRbeta sequences were defined by CDR3 nucleotide sequence where primers matched, otherwise by CDR3 amino acid sequence with Vbeta and Jbeta genes. As a correction for sorting error, sequences shared between sorted populations at a frequency ratio of 2:1 or less were discarded, and the remaining shared sequences were assigned to the higher population. Donor-reactive sequences were defined as at least 5-fold expanded in CFSE-low cells versus unstimulated cells, with frequency of at least 0.01% in CFSE-low cells. Jensen-Shannon divergence calculated on the top 100 TCRbeta sequences ranked by frequency was used to measure repertoire divergence. For samples with multiple sequencing runs, sorting error was corrected in each run separately before the runs were combined. This immuneACCESS table, as held by TCRdb, lists in-frame sequences with V and J called but not all clones. Of the missing ones, under half trace to an unresolved V gene in checked studies; the others have no known cause. D and trimming come from the DNA, and the V and J calls and clone size come from that table. The table for this sample lists about 77,000 clones; 95% to 98% of them were counted only once. The ten largest clones capture approximately 0.56% of the sample.

Per the germline V gene, SQVTM is the CDR1 and ANQGSEA is the CDR2. From the cysteine through the phenylalanine, the CDR3 covers 16 amino acids. CDR3 DNA is the only sequence kept; it has 48 bases, read in frame from the first base. For this chain, trimming is 5 bases at the V end and 1 base at the J end, and the number of junction bases without a gene match is 13. The clonotype was recovered from a human donor who received a combined kidney and bone marrow transplant. The specimen was CD4+ T cells from blood, collected before the transplant. The rearranged chain carries TRBV29-1 and TRBJ2-5; 7 bases in the junction line up with TRBD2. The CDR3 amino acid sequence is: CSVISRRLAVQETQYF. The nucleotide sequence reads as follows: TGCAGCGTTATATCCCGGAGGCTAGCGGTCCAAGAGACCCAGTACTTC. The entire variable domain, with the stretches around the CDR3 drawn from the reference TRBV29-1 and TRBJ2-5 proteins, is SAVISQKPSRDICQRGTSLTIQCQVDSQVTMMFWYRQQPGQSLTLIATANQGSEATYESGFVIDKFPISRPNLTFSTLTVSNMSPEDSSIYLCSVISRRLAVQETQYFGPGTRLLVL.